The T cell receptor beta chain described here comes from a study of T cells in localized non-small cell lung cancer. General study results and limits: Highest T cell clonality was seen in uninvolved adjacent lung, surpassing that measured in tumor. Without multi-region sequencing, intratumor heterogeneity could not be excluded. With higher T cell density in blood came longer overall survival. Of the top 100 tumor clones, median around 50 were in adjacent lung, about 30 among its top 100.

To note about this clone: Its cognate antigen is unknown.

Sequencing was performed with immunoSEQ multiplex PCR; in TCRdb, only in-frame clones are kept and a portion is missing. The sample includes 50,000 to 75,000 clones, about nine tenths of them seen just once. The sample was peripheral blood, taken before any cancer treatment. The receptor was derived from a man aged 35 to 69 with stage I lung adenocarcinoma.

DNA of the CDR3: TGTGCCTGGACGGGGACGCGCCAAGAGACCCAGTACTTC. This gives the protein CAWTGTRQETQYF. This chain links TRBV7-9 with TRBJ2-5, with D possibly being TRBD1 or TRBD2 (5 bases each). The CDR3 sequence is 13 residues long. Trimming shortened V by 11 bases and J by 1 base, and 14 bases separated the two germline ends. CDR1 is SEHNR, CDR2 FQNEAQ, per germline (reference sequence). Drawing the rest from reference TRBV7-9 and TRBJ2-5, the complete variable domain is DTGVSQNPRHKITKRGQNVTFRCDPISEHNRLYWYRQTLGQGPEFLTYFQNEAQLEKSRLLSDRFSAERPKGSFSTLEIQRTEQGDSAMYLCAWTGTRQETQYFGPGTRLLVL.